This TCR beta chain was identified during a study of CD8 T cells in ankylosing spondylitis. TCRdb itself ran the 5' RACE reads through MiXCR, one entry per CDR3 protein. This table holds about 240,000 distinct CDR3 sequences, around 8% found once. Points on this clonotype: Its cognate antigen is unknown.

The germline CDR1 and CDR2 sequences are DFQATT and SNEGSKA (reference sequence). CDR3 size: 10 residues. The V gene lost 6 bases and the J gene lost 3 bases, with 3 bases spanning the gap. Study-wide findings and caveats: In synovial fluid and blood from reactive arthritis, some motif variants were previously reported. Characteristic, it appeared, of ankylosing spondylitis blood was a TCR beta motif of about eight highly homologous variants.

The receptor was isolated from a female donor with ankylosing spondylitis or in good health (not recorded which). The rearrangement links TRBV20-1 to TRBJ2-4; D not resolved. The source material was blood, either unsorted or a sorted T cell fraction (not recorded which). The chain's CDR3 is CSAGKNIQYF. As DNA, the CDR3 is TGCAGTGCGGGCAAAAACATTCAGTACTTC.